The entry below gives a single T cell receptor (beta chain) sequence along with its context. PCR primers comprised 60 Vbeta and 13 Jbeta primers. Only in-frame clones appear in the TCRdb table, and some are missing; sequencing was by immunoSEQ multiplex PCR. The sample yields 170,000 or so clones, roughly four fifths seen once. These data belong to a study of cytomegalovirus exposure and HLA in healthy donors. Germline V CDR1 and CDR2: SGHDT, YYEEEE. CDR3 length: 16 amino acids. Deletions cut 10 bases from V and 6 bases from J, with 23 bases between. This sequence joins TRBV5-6 and TRBJ1-6; unclear D gene. The TCR originated in a male donor in good health and CMV-seronegative. The sample comprised PBMCs. CDR3 nucleotide sequence: TGTGCCCGTTGCTATTCCCCGGGTCAAACTAATTCACCCCTCCACTTT. Its translation is CARCYSPGQTNSPLHF.